The rows below give T cell receptor beta chains drawn from one sample of a study of PD-L1 blockade in urothelial cancer. The protocol was immunoSEQ multiplex PCR, while the TCRdb copy is restricted to in-frame clones and leaves out a portion. The repertoire holds under 30,000 clones, around 80% seen once, with approximately 2.2% in the top ten. Specimen: PBMCs, collected around atezolizumab (anti-PD-L1) treatment. These TCRs come from a man aged 50-60 years with urothelial cancer. CDR3s include the opening cysteine and the closing phenylalanine or tryptophan. A D gene is named only where the DNA matches it firmly. A row's size may be missing; if present it is once, few, many or a size class.

abundance: -; j_gene: TRBJ2-1; d_gene: TRBD2; v_gene: TRBV7-3; CDR3nt: TGTGCCAGCAGCCCAACTAGCGGGAGTCATCATGAGCAGTTCTTC; CDR3aa: CASSPTSGSHHEQFF
abundance: -; j_gene: TRBJ2-3; d_gene: TRBD2; v_gene: TRBV15; CDR3nt: TGTGCCACCAGCGGTGGGACTAGCGGTTACACAGATACGCAGTATTTT; CDR3aa: CATSGGTSGYTDTQYF
abundance: -; j_gene: TRBJ2-2; d_gene: -; v_gene: TRBV6-4; CDR3nt: TGTGCCAGCAGACCAGTGCCGAACACCGGGGAGCTGTTTTTT; CDR3aa: CASRPVPNTGELFF
abundance: -; j_gene: TRBJ1-4; d_gene: -; v_gene: TRBV5-1; CDR3nt: TGCGCCAGCAGCCGTGCCGTAGAGAATGAAAAACTGTTTTTT; CDR3aa: CASSRAVENEKLFF
abundance: once; j_gene: TRBJ2-1; d_gene: -; v_gene: TRBV6-6; CDR3nt: TGTGCCAGCAGCTCAAACGTGCGAGGGGGCAATGAGCAGTTCTTC; CDR3aa: CASSSNVRGGNEQFF
abundance: -; j_gene: TRBJ1-5; d_gene: TRBD1; v_gene: TRBV7-2; CDR3nt: TGTGCCAGCAGCTCGGACAGGGGTGGCAATCAGCCCCAGCATTTT; CDR3aa: CASSSDRGGNQPQHF
abundance: -; j_gene: TRBJ1-2; d_gene: TRBD1; v_gene: TRBV6-5; CDR3nt: TGTGCCAGCAGTTACCGACAGGGAGCCTTTTATGGCTACACCTTC; CDR3aa: CASSYRQGAFYGYTF
abundance: medium-sized; j_gene: TRBJ2-1; d_gene: -; v_gene: TRBV7-3; CDR3nt: TGTGCCAGCAGCGCAGGGGCCGCCGCGAGCGGAGAGCAGTTCTTC; CDR3aa: CASSAGAAASGEQFF
abundance: -; j_gene: TRBJ1-5; d_gene: -; v_gene: TRBV7-2; CDR3nt: TGTGCCAGCAGCTTAGTTGGGGGGAACGGCAATCAGCCCCAGCATTTT; CDR3aa: CASSLVGGNGNQPQHF
abundance: -; j_gene: TRBJ1-3; d_gene: TRBD1; v_gene: TRBV18; CDR3nt: TGTGCCAGCTCACCTCAAAACCAGGGGGCATCGGGAAACACCATATATTTT; CDR3aa: CASSPQNQGASGNTIYF